This passage covers 10 T cell receptor beta chains from one sample sequenced in a study of T cells in Graves' hyperthyroidism and ophthalmopathy. The investigators amplified TCR beta CDR3 regions from RNA transcripts. Primed by the HTBI set, a first-round RT-PCR was run on the TCR CDR3. MiXCR was run by TCRdb on the multiplex PCR reads, yielding one entry per CDR3 protein. The sample has about 740,000 distinct CDR3 sequences, 13% to 15% seen once. Sequenced input: blood. The origin of the receptors is a woman in her late teens or twenties with Graves' hyperthyroidism.

This clonotype came up many times. This chain joins TRBV27 and TRBJ2-3; D is unclear. Looked up from germline, CDR1 is MNHEY and CDR2 is SMNVEV (reference sequence). The CDR3 covers 13 residues. Trimming shortened V by 0 bases and J by 4 bases, and 5 bases separated the two germline ends. The CDR3 spells CASSLSTADTQYF. The CDR3 region has the DNA TGTGCCAGCAGTTTATCGACGGCAGATACGCAGTATTTT.

The sample holds many counts of this clonotype. V gene TRBV11-2 combines with J gene TRBJ1-1, with D hard to call. The ends were cut back, 6 bases at V and 6 bases at J, with 14 bases in the middle. This CDR3 has 13 amino acids. Germline CDR1 SGHAT, CDR2 FQNNGV. CDR3 nucleotide sequence: TGTGCCAGCAGGGAGACAAGTCTGGCTGAAGCTTTCTTT. This translates into CASRETSLAEAFF.

This clonotype was counted at least ten times. This CDR3 reads CAWSVMAGSEAFF. The CDR3 coding sequence is TGTGCCTGGAGTGTTATGGCGGGCAGTGAAGCTTTCTTT. The gene calls are TRBV30 and TRBJ1-1; D remains unclear. This CDR3 has 13 residues. Germline V lookup: CDR1 GTSNPN, CDR2 SVGIG (reference sequence). V lost 0 bases and J lost 7, with 12 bases in between.

A word on this clonotype: A read error is possible here, since a much larger clone lies one base away. V gene TRBV28 combines with J gene TRBJ2-5; no reliable D call. The CDR3 runs to 15 residues. Germline V gives CDR1 MDHEN, CDR2 SYDVKM. The chain's CDR3 is CGSSDLGAEKETQYF. As DNA, the CDR3 is TGTGGCAGCAGTGACCTTGGCGCGGAAAAAGAGACCCAGTACTTC.

This clonotype was observed many times. This chain connects TRBV20-1 to TRBJ2-1; D ambiguous. Germline V gene lookup returns CDR1 DFQATT and CDR2 SNEGSKA (reference sequence). Trimming stripped 6 bases from V and 4 bases from J, with 19 bases between. The CDR3 has 15 residues. The CDR3 region has the DNA TGCAGTGCCCAGACGGACCTTAGGGTTTACAATGAGCAGTTCTTC. This codes for CSAQTDLRVYNEQFF.

This clonotype was observed a few times. The chain couples TRBV10-3 to TRBJ2-1; D unclear. This CDR3 has 13 residues. V lost 6 bases, J lost 8 bases, and 14 bases lay in between. CDR1 is ENHRY, CDR2 SYGVKD, per germline. The CDR3 region has the DNA TGTGCCATCAGACCCACAGAGACACATGAGCAGTTCTTC. Translated: CAIRPTETHEQFF.

This clonotype showed up many times. V is TRBV7-6 and J is TRBJ1-2; 9 bases match TRBD1. Losses at the gene ends were 4 bases for V and 4 bases for J; bases not matched to a gene: 7. Germline V gives CDR1 SGHVS, CDR2 FNYEAQ. The CDR3 covers 15 residues. CDR3 residues: CASSSGTGIGYGYTF. CDR3 DNA: TGTGCCAGCAGCTCCGGGACAGGGATTGGCTATGGCTACACCTTC.

This clonotype was found a few times. This chain uses TRBV19 with TRBJ1-3, with 7 bases identical to TRBD1. CDR1 is LNHDA and CDR2 is SQIVND in the germline V gene (reference sequence). V gave up 8 bases and J gave up 8 bases; unmatched junction bases: 3. This CDR3 comprises 11 residues. The CDR3 loop is CASVQGDTIYF. DNA for the CDR3: TGTGCCAGTGTGCAGGGGGACACCATATATTTT.

The genes are TRBV9 and TRBJ2-1, with 9 nucleotides matching TRBD2. The CDR3 is made up of 15 amino acids. The junction had 5 bases not matched to a gene; V was cut back by 0 bases and J by 7 bases. In germline, CDR1 is SGDLS, CDR2 YYNGEE. CDR3 in DNA: TGTGCCAGCAGCGTAGGCGGGAGGGCCGATAATGAGCAGTTCTTC. Its protein product is CASSVGGRADNEQFF.

The sample holds a few counts of this clonotype. The chain uses TRBV3-1 and TRBJ2-4; 12 bases match TRBD2. CDR3 length equals 18 residues. CDR1 and CDR2 (germline): LGHDT, YNNKEL (reference sequence). J was trimmed by 9 bases and V by 7 bases; bases with no gene match: 19. The CDR3 sequence is CASTPSRASGRVESIQYF. In DNA form, the CDR3 reads TGTGCCAGCACCCCCTCCAGGGCTAGCGGGAGGGTCGAAAGCATTCAGTACTTC.